This T cell receptor (beta chain) was retrieved from a study of T-cell memory formation after mild COVID-19. TCRdb called the 5' RACE reads again in MiXCR, with one record for every CDR3 protein. The table includes more than 350,000 distinct CDR3 sequences, more than 15% detected once. Study observations and caveats: Clones that contracted clustered mainly in CM and EM if CD4+ and in EMRA if CD8+. Pre-infection memory harbored some responding clones, suggesting cross-reactive memory joined.

Germline CDR1 and CDR2: DFQATT and SNEGSKA (reference sequence). The CDR3 is 14 amino acids. The ends were cut back, 4 bases at V and 1 base at J, with 11 bases in the middle. This clonotype has just a few counts. Its antigen remains unidentified. The sequenced material came from PBMCs or a T cell subset sorted from them (not recorded which). This chain links TRBV20-1 with TRBJ2-1; D is unclear. This receptor was identified in a man aged 18 to 30 who had mild COVID-19 (a few samples of this study predate the infection). Cell type and time point are not known. The chain's CDR3 is CSAIPGGSYNEQFF. The DNA for the CDR3 is TGCAGTGCTATTCCCGGTGGGTCCTACAATGAGCAGTTCTTC.